The 13 T cell receptor beta chains below were found in one sample sequenced in a study of beta chain features in type 1 diabetes. Every bit of the isolated RNA underwent reverse transcription, so sequencing read expressed TCRB transcripts. This table comes from immunoSEQ multiplex PCR, and its TCRdb copy is limited to in-frame clones, with some not included. The sample shows 680,000 or so clones, 15% to 19% of them seen only once. Sequencing used naive CD4+ T cells from blood. These receptors were taken from a man aged 18 to 30 in good health.

The rearrangement joins TRBV2 to TRBJ2-1, with 9 bases aligning to TRBD2. The V and J ends lost 6 bases and 7 bases, in that order; junction bases with no gene match: 13. The germline gives CDR1 SNHLY, CDR2 FYNNEI. This CDR3 comprises 16 residues. CDR3 region: CASRALAGVVTNEQFF. CDR3 sequence (DNA): TGTGCCAGCAGGGCTTTAGCGGGAGTGGTGACAAATGAGCAGTTCTTC.

This clone was counted between two and nine times. V and J are TRBV7-3 and TRBJ1-1; tentatively, D is TRBD1 (6 bases). CDR1 and CDR2 (germline): SGHTA, FQGTGA. V was clipped by 3 bases and J by 6 bases, with 20 bases between them. The CDR3 covers 16 residues. CDR3 DNA sequence: TGTGCCAGCAGCTTTGGATACAGTAGGGGGATGGCTGAAGCTTTCTTT. Protein product: CASSFGYSRGMAEAFF.

The chain joins TRBV2 to TRBJ1-1; a weak D match, TRBD1 (6 bases). Trimming took off 5 bases at V and 7 bases at J, with 11 bases between the two ends. Germline CDR1 SNHLY, CDR2 FYNNEI. The CDR3 has 12 residues. The chain's CDR3 is CASSSGVSEAFF. CDR3 nucleotide sequence: TGTGCCAGCAGTTCAGGGGTAAGTGAAGCTTTCTTT. Combining the CDR3 with reference TRBV2 and TRBJ1-1 gives the whole variable domain EPEVTQTPSHQVTQMGQEVILRCVPISNHLYFYWYRQILGQKVEFLVSFYNNEISEKSEIFDDQFSVERPDGSNFTLKIRSTKLEDSAMYFCASSSGVSEAFFGQGTRLTVV.

The genes are TRBV7-9 and TRBJ2-2, with D possibly being TRBD2 (6 bases). The CDR3 has 17 amino acids. Germline CDR1 SEHNR, CDR2 FQNEAQ (reference sequence). With 2 bases removed from V and 5 bases from J, the gap between germline ends came to 18 bases. CDR3 in amino acids: CASSLSVARAGTGELFF. CDR3 bases: TGTGCCAGCAGCTTATCGGTGGCCAGGGCGGGGACCGGGGAGCTGTTTTTT. Based on the CDR3 plus reference TRBV7-9 and TRBJ2-2, the full variable domain is DTGVSQNPRHKITKRGQNVTFRCDPISEHNRLYWYRQTLGQGPEFLTYFQNEAQLEKSRLLSDRFSAERPKGSFSTLEIQRTEQGDSAMYLCASSLSVARAGTGELFFGEGSRLTVL.

The chain is built from TRBV29-1 and TRBJ1-1; 7 nucleotides align to TRBD1. The J segment lost 0 bases and the V segment lost 6 bases, leaving 10 bases of the junction unmatched. Germline V gene data show CDR1 as SQVTM and CDR2 as ANQGSEA. The CDR3 loop spans 15 amino acids. CDR3 coding DNA: TGCAGCGTCGAACCGGGACAGTTCTTGAACACTGAAGCTTTCTTT. It translates to CSVEPGQFLNTEAFF.

In this sample, this clone turned up a few times. In nucleotides, the CDR3 is TGCGCCAGCAGCCGAGGACAGGGCTCTGAAAAACTGTTTTTT. Translating gives CASSRGQGSEKLFF. The genes are TRBV5-1 and TRBJ1-4; 8 positions match TRBD1. Germline V gene sequence: CDR1 SGHRS, CDR2 YFSETQ. CDR3 size: 14 residues. After removal of 4 bases from V and 7 bases from J, the junction contained 6 bases not matched to a gene.

This clone was counted a few times. The V call is TRBV15, the J call TRBJ2-1; TRBD1 agrees at 9 bases. With V trimmed by 3 bases and J by 11 bases, 11 bases remained unmatched. Per germline, CDR1 LNHNV and CDR2 YYDKDF (reference sequence). The CDR3 is made up of 15 amino acids. CDR3 sequence (DNA): TGTGCCACCAGCAGGGAGGGGGGGACAGGGAACAAGCAGTTCTTC. The encoded protein is CATSREGGTGNKQFF.

The chain joins TRBV5-1 to TRBJ1-2; D unclear. Germline loops: CDR1 SGHRS, CDR2 YFSETQ. V was trimmed by 0 bases and J by 4 bases, leaving 10 bases between them. There are 14 residues in the CDR3. DNA of the CDR3: TGCGCCAGCAGCTTGGGAGGACTCGGCTATGGCTACACCTTC. Residues: CASSLGGLGYGYTF.

J is TRBJ1-2 and V is TRBV6-1, with a tentative D call TRBD1 (6 bases). Germline CDR1 MNHNS, CDR2 SASEGT. V lost 3 bases to trimming and J lost 4 bases, with 6 bases between them. This CDR3 spans 12 amino acids. CDR3 loop: CASSDRGYGYTF. CDR3 nucleotides: TGTGCCAGCAGTGACAGGGGCTATGGCTACACCTTC.

The sample holds a few counts of this clone. The chain uses TRBV7-9 and TRBJ2-7; D call uncertain. V was cut by 2 bases and J by 1 base, with 3 bases left in between. The CDR3 is made up of 12 amino acids. From germline, CDR1 is SEHNR and CDR2 FQNEAQ (reference sequence). The CDR3 coding sequence is TGTGCCAGCAGCTTACAGTCCTACGAGCAGTACTTC. It is translated as CASSLQSYEQYF.

The chain couples TRBV2 to TRBJ1-1; tentatively, D is TRBD1 (6 bases). The CDR3 totals 14 residues. V lost 5 bases, J lost 1 base, and 11 bases lay in between. CDR1 is SNHLY, CDR2 FYNNEI, per germline. CDR3 coding DNA: TGTGCCAGCAGTCGATCAGGGGCGAACACTGAAGCTTTCTTT. This sequence encodes CASSRSGANTEAFF.

The chain has TRBV7-9 and TRBJ2-3; 7 bases line up with TRBD1. Germline V gene lookup returns CDR1 SEHNR and CDR2 FQNEAQ (reference sequence). The V and J ends lost 5 bases and 6 bases, in that order; junction bases with no gene match: 14. The CDR3 covers 16 residues. The CDR3 coding sequence is TGTGCCAGCAGCAAAGACAGGGCCAGGGCGATGGATACGCAGTATTTT. It translates to CASSKDRARAMDTQYF. Using reference TRBV7-9 and TRBJ2-3 for the parts outside the CDR3, the full variable domain is DTGVSQNPRHKITKRGQNVTFRCDPISEHNRLYWYRQTLGQGPEFLTYFQNEAQLEKSRLLSDRFSAERPKGSFSTLEIQRTEQGDSAMYLCASSKDRARAMDTQYFGPGTRLTVL.

This sequence joins TRBV5-1 and TRBJ2-1; D not resolved. The CDR3 sequence is 11 residues long. Trimming removed 0 bases at V and 8 bases at J, with 3 bases between. From germline, CDR1 is SGHRS and CDR2 YFSETQ. The CDR3 bases are TGCGCCAGCAGCTTGGACCATGAGCAGTTCTTC. Translation gives CASSLDHEQFF.